The 21 T cell receptor beta chains reported below all come from one sample, sequenced in a study of cytomegalovirus exposure and HLA in healthy donors. PCR used 60 Vbeta primers and 13 Jbeta primers. Clones were sequenced by immunoSEQ multiplex PCR, and TCRdb holds only the in-frame ones, with some missing. The specimen's table records over 100,000 clones. Sequences were obtained from PBMCs. Receptors originate from a man aged 35 to 55 in good health and CMV-seropositive.

This chain joins TRBV15 and TRBJ2-7; D gene ambiguous. CDR3 length equals 13 residues. CDR1 LNHNV and CDR2 YYDKDF come from the germline V gene (reference sequence). V was shortened by 5 bases and J by 5 bases, with 13 bases between the two germline ends. The CDR3 region has the DNA TGTGCCACCAGCCTGGGTGGTGACAACGAGCAGTACTTC. Residues: CATSLGGDNEQYF.

The chain couples TRBV6-1 to TRBJ2-2, with D possibly matching TRBD1 (5 bases). The V end lost 4 bases, the J end lost 7 bases, and 13 bases lay between the germline ends. Looked up from germline, CDR1 is MNHNS and CDR2 is SASEGT. CDR3 length: 14 residues. CDR3 coding DNA: TGTGCCAGCAGTGGCCAAAGGGGAATCGGGGAGCTGTTTTTT. It is translated as CASSGQRGIGELFF.

The rearrangement uses TRBV18 and TRBJ1-1; weak D call: TRBD1 (6 bases). The CDR3 runs to 14 residues. V dropped 8 bases and J dropped 5 bases, with 18 bases sitting between them. Per the germline V gene, CDR1 is KGHSH and CDR2 is LQKENI. The CDR3 protein is CASDTQGQGTEAFF. The CDR3 DNA is TGTGCCAGCGACACACAGGGTCAGGGGACTGAAGCTTTCTTT.

The chain employs TRBV5-1 and TRBJ1-1; a weak D match, TRBD1 (6 bases). Trimming took off 0 bases at V and 9 bases at J, with 15 bases between the two ends. The CDR3 covers 14 residues. Germline loops: CDR1 SGHRS, CDR2 YFSETQ. The CDR3 here is CASSLADQGHQAFF. The CDR3 DNA is TGCGCCAGCAGCTTGGCCGATCAGGGGCACCAAGCTTTCTTT. Supplemented by reference TRBV5-1 and TRBJ1-1, the full variable domain reads KAGVTQTPRYLIKTRGQQVTLSCSPISGHRSVSWYQQTPGQGLQFLFEYFSETQRNKGNFPGRFSGRQFSNSRSEMNVSTLELGDSALYLCASSLADQGHQAFFGQGTRLTVV.

The chain uses TRBV4-1 and TRBJ2-2, with 10 nucleotides matching TRBD1. The length of the CDR3 is 16 residues. With 3 bases clipped from V and 5 bases from J, the junction kept 6 bases outside the gene matches. Germline V gene lookup returns CDR1 MGHRA and CDR2 YSYEKL. The CDR3 here is CASSQPGQGRTGELFF. For the CDR3, the DNA is TGCGCCAGCAGCCAGCCGGGACAGGGGAGAACCGGGGAGCTGTTTTTT.

The CDR3 coding sequence is TGTGCCGTCGGACTGAACCAGAACGAGCAGTACTTC. This codes for CAVGLNQNEQYF. The chain has TRBV10-3 and TRBJ2-7; maybe TRBD2 (5 bases). V was pared by 11 bases and J by 5 bases, with 16 bases between. This CDR3 contains 12 residues. Germline CDR1 reads ENHRY; CDR2 reads SYGVKD.

The chain is built from TRBV5-6 and TRBJ2-2; D is undetermined. There are 13 residues in the CDR3. The V end was cut by 0 bases, the J end by 6 bases, with 6 bases between. Germline V gene sequence: CDR1 SGHDT, CDR2 YYEEEE. The CDR3 sequence: CASSLDMAGELFF. The CDR3 DNA reads as TGTGCCAGCAGCTTGGACATGGCCGGGGAGCTGTTTTTT.

The chain is built from TRBV15 and TRBJ1-5, with unresolved D. The CDR3 extends over 13 amino acids. In germline, CDR1 is LNHNV, CDR2 YYDKDF (reference sequence). Trimming cost V 5 bases and J 6 bases, with 11 bases left between them. The CDR3 loop reads CATSRSVAQPQHF. For the CDR3, the DNA is TGTGCCACCAGCCGTAGCGTAGCTCAGCCCCAGCATTTT.

The J gene is TRBJ1-4, the V gene TRBV19, with 8 bases that match TRBD1. The CDR3 has 14 amino acids. V lost 5 bases to trimming and J lost 10 bases; unmatched junction nucleotides: 9. The germline V gene has CDR1 LNHDA and CDR2 SQIVND (reference sequence). CDR3: CASSPQGAPGKLFF. In nucleotides, the CDR3 is TGTGCCAGTAGTCCCCAGGGGGCGCCGGGAAAACTGTTTTTT.

V is TRBV6-6 and J is TRBJ1-5; 8 nucleotides line up with TRBD1. Germline CDR1 and CDR2: MNHNY and SVGAGI (reference sequence). V lost 6 bases and J lost 5; bases outside the gene matches: 9. The CDR3 runs to 15 residues. The CDR3: CASSPDRVKDQPQHF. CDR3 in DNA: TGTGCCAGCAGCCCGGACAGGGTTAAGGATCAGCCCCAGCATTTT.

J is TRBJ2-7 and V is TRBV6-5, with TRBD2 identical over 12 bases. The germline CDR1 and CDR2 sequences are MNHEY and SVGAGI. The V and J ends lost 0 bases and 4 bases, in that order; junction bases with no gene match: 1. The CDR3 consists of 15 residues. CDR3 amino acids: CASSYSGLAGYEQYF. The CDR3 DNA is TGTGCCAGCAGTTACTCAGGACTAGCGGGGTACGAGCAGTACTTC.

Note on this clone: An end of the junction does not agree with germline; a read error may underlie this. The CDR3 region has the DNA TGTGCCAGCACGGTAATGAACACCGGGGAGCTGCTTTTT. Encoded protein: CASTVMNTGELLF. The rearrangement links TRBV18 to TRBJ2-2, with D perhaps TRBD2 (5 bases). Germline V gene data show CDR1 as KGHSH and CDR2 as LQKENI. The CDR3 covers 13 residues.

The chain employs TRBV11-1 and TRBJ2-1, with 9 bases fitting TRBD1. CDR1 and CDR2 from the germline V gene are SGHAT and FQDESV (reference sequence). The CDR3 has 18 amino acids. V was pared by 1 base and J by 5 bases, with 12 bases of the junction left unmatched. CDR3 region: CASSLVWGRGQGHNEQFF. The CDR3 DNA sequence: TGTGCCAGCAGCTTAGTTTGGGGGAGGGGACAGGGCCACAATGAGCAGTTCTTC.

DNA of the CDR3: TGCGCCAGCAGCCAAGATCGGGGAGGGGCCAATGGGGCCAACGTCCTGACTTTC. This codes for CASSQDRGGANGANVLTF. The chain has TRBV4-1 and TRBJ2-6, with 7 positions matching TRBD2. The CDR3 sequence is 18 residues long. After removal of 0 bases from V and 3 bases from J, the junction contained 8 bases not matched to a gene. Germline loops: CDR1 MGHRA, CDR2 YSYEKL.

This rearrangement joins TRBV28 to TRBJ2-3, with unresolved D. With 11 bases removed from V and 1 base from J, the gap between germline ends came to 16 bases. There are 14 residues in the CDR3. From germline, CDR1 is MDHEN and CDR2 SYDVKM. The CDR3 DNA reads as TGTGCCTCCAGTGTCCAGGCCGGCACAGATACGCAGTATTTT. Amino acid sequence: CASSVQAGTDTQYF.

The genes are TRBV15 and TRBJ2-5; perhaps TRBD2 as D (5 bases). V was cut by 1 base and J by 3 bases, with 12 bases left in between. CDR1 LNHNV and CDR2 YYDKDF come from the germline V gene (reference sequence). The CDR3 has 15 residues. The CDR3 DNA sequence: TGTGCCACCAGCAGAGCTGGGGAGTCTGAAGAGACCCAGTACTTC. Protein product: CATSRAGESEETQYF.

This sequence joins TRBV7-2 and TRBJ1-1, with D hard to call. CDR1 is SGHTA and CDR2 is FQGNSA in the germline V gene. The CDR3 is made up of 15 amino acids. Trimming cost V 1 base and J 2 bases, with 11 bases left between them. CDR3 protein: CASSLDWQTNTEAFF. The CDR3 bases are TGTGCCAGCAGCTTAGATTGGCAGACAAACACTGAAGCTTTCTTT.

The chain recombines TRBV7-2 with TRBJ2-4; 8 bases fit TRBD2. After removal of 6 bases from V and 0 bases from J, the junction contained 7 bases not matched to a gene. This CDR3 is built from 16 residues. The germline V gene has CDR1 SGHTA and CDR2 FQGNSA. CDR3 sequence: CASRGLGITAKNIQYF. The CDR3 DNA reads TGTGCCAGCAGGGGACTAGGCATAACAGCCAAAAACATTCAGTACTTC.

This sequence joins TRBV10-1 and TRBJ2-7; 7 positions match TRBD1. V shed 8 bases and J 12 bases; nucleotides not matched to a gene: 13. In germline, CDR1 is WNHNN, CDR2 SYGVQD (reference sequence). CDR3 length: 12 residues. CDR3 bases: TGCGCCAGCTCAAGGACAGGCACTTGGGGGTACTTC. This gives the protein CASSRTGTWGYF.

This chain uses TRBV4-1 with TRBJ2-7; D perhaps matches TRBD2 (6 bases). From germline, CDR1 is MGHRA and CDR2 YSYEKL. Trimming left V 6 bases short and J 0 bases short, with 12 bases between. The CDR3 extends over 14 amino acids. CDR3 DNA sequence: TGCGCCAGCAGGGACCCGGGAGCCTCCTACGAGCAGTACTTC. Protein sequence: CASRDPGASYEQYF.

This chain links TRBV5-6 with TRBJ1-1; the D is unclear. The V gene lost 1 base and the J gene lost 5 bases, with 12 bases spanning the gap. This CDR3 comprises 14 residues. Germline V CDR1 and CDR2: SGHDT, YYEEEE. CDR3 nucleotide sequence: TGTGCCAGCAGCTTGTTGAGGGATCGGACTGAAGCTTTCTTT. This encodes CASSLLRDRTEAFF.